A selection of T cell receptor beta chains follows, all from one sample in a study of T cell responses to AZD1222 COVID-19 vaccine. Clones were read by immunoSEQ multiplex PCR, and TCRdb kept only the in-frame ones, dropping some. The sample lists roughly 50,000 clones, about 90% occurring once. Sequenced material: peripheral blood, taken on day 0 of AZD1222 vaccination. The source is an adult in good health. Each CDR3 is given with its conserved first and last residue. A D gene is named only where the DNA matches it firmly. The size of a clone is reported for some rows only, either as once, few or many, or as a class for expanded clones.

few | TRBJ1-6 | TRBV25-1 | . | CASRGTYNSPLHF | TGTGCCAGCAGAGGGACTTATAATTCACCCCTCCACTTT
. | TRBJ2-7 | TRBV27 | . | CASSLQGYEQYF | TGTGCCAGCAGTTTGCAGGGCTACGAGCAGTACTTC
few | TRBJ2-6 | TRBV18 | . | CASSPPLANPGANVLTF | TGTGCCAGCTCACCACCTCTCGCAAATCCTGGGGCCAACGTCCTGACTTTC
. | TRBJ1-6 | TRBV3-1/TRBV3-2 | . | CASSHIASSYNSPLHF | TGTGCCAGCAGCCACATCGCCAGCTCCTATAATTCACCCCTCCACTTT
. | TRBJ2-2 | TRBV5-4 | TRBD1 | CASSSLGTGENTGELFF | TGTGCCAGCAGCTCCCTCGGGACAGGGGAGAACACCGGGGAGCTGTTTTTT
once | TRBJ1-1 | TRBV13 | TRBD1 | CASSRTGNTEAFF | TGTGCCAGCAGCCGGACAGGGAACACTGAAGCTTTCTTT
. | TRBJ1-4 | TRBV6-5 | . | CASRRDTQNEKLFF | TGTGCCAGCCGCAGGGACACGCAAAATGAAAAACTGTTTTTT
. | TRBJ1-2 | TRBV29-1 | TRBD1 | CSVDGQGGYGYTF | TGCAGCGTTGATGGACAGGGAGGGTATGGCTACACCTTC
. | TRBJ1-1 | TRBV5-1 | TRBD1 | CASSPGQAFFLTSEAFF | TGCGCCAGCAGCCCGGGACAGGCCTTTTTCCTCACCTCTGAAGCTTTCTTT
. | TRBJ1-5 | TRBV4-1 | . | CASSQVGQLNQPQHF | TGCGCCAGCAGCCAAGTTGGACAGCTCAATCAGCCCCAGCATTTT
once | TRBJ2-1 | TRBV18 | . | CASSPGQGSYNEQFF | TGTGCCAGCTCACCAGGTCAGGGTTCCTACAATGAGCAGTTCTTC
. | TRBJ2-2 | TRBV5-1 | TRBD1 | CASSFRQGANMNTGELFF | TGCGCCAGCAGCTTCCGACAGGGGGCGAACATGAACACCGGGGAGCTGTTTTTT
. | TRBJ2-7 | TRBV7-9 | . | CASSPGRGEQYF | TGTGCCAGCAGCCCGGGACGTGGCGAGCAGTACTTC
. | TRBJ1-2 | TRBV7-2 | . | CASSQSPQGGYTF | TGTGCCAGCAGTCAATCACCACAGGGAGGCTACACCTTC
medium-sized | TRBJ1-6 | TRBV10-3 | TRBD1 | CAISETGTGDSPLHF | TGTGCCATCAGTGAAACCGGGACAGGGGATTCACCCCTCCACTTT
. | TRBJ1-5 | TRBV20-1 | . | CSASPLSQPQHF | TGCAGTGCTAGTCCCCTCAGCCAGCCCCAGCATTTT
. | TRBJ2-7 | TRBV9 | TRBD1 | CASSQGQGSEQYF | TGTGCCAGCAGCCAAGGACAGGGTTCCGAGCAGTACTTC
. | TRBJ1-6 | TRBV2 | TRBD1 | CASNNRGQSSYNSPLHF | TGTGCCAGCAATAACAGGGGCCAGAGCTCCTATAATTCACCCCTCCACTTT
. | TRBJ2-5 | TRBV2 | . | CASSDAGRPKETQYF | TGTGCCAGCAGTGATGCCGGGAGACCTAAAGAGACCCAGTACTTC
. | TRBJ2-3 | TRBV13 | . | CASSLLPDTQYF | TGTGCCAGCAGCTTACTACCAGATACGCAGTATTTT
. | TRBJ2-7 | TRBV19 | TRBD1 | CASSPTGVAEQYF | TGTGCCAGTAGCCCGACAGGGGTGGCCGAGCAGTACTTC
. | TRBJ1-2 | TRBV7-2 | TRBD1 | CASSALTGISGYTF | TGTGCCAGCAGCGCCTTGACAGGGATATCGGGCTACACCTTC
once | TRBJ2-5 | TRBV2 | TRBD2 | CASRPTSGGETQYF | TGTGCCAGCAGACCGACTAGCGGGGGGGAGACCCAGTACTTC
. | TRBJ2-3 | TRBV7-9 | . | CASSTGTKASTDTQYF | TGTGCCAGCAGCACCGGGACCAAAGCCTCCACAGATACGCAGTATTTT
few | TRBJ1-1 | TRBV3-1/TRBV3-2 | . | CASSHASEAFF | TGTGCCAGCAGCCACGCCTCGGAAGCTTTCTTT
. | TRBJ1-1 | TRBV6-1 | . | CASSERANTEAFF | TGTGCCAGCAGTGAACGGGCGAACACTGAAGCTTTCTTT
. | TRBJ2-3 | TRBV3-1/TRBV3-2 | . | CASSQDYSDTQYF | TGTGCCAGCAGCCAAGATTATTCAGATACGCAGTATTTT
few | TRBJ1-2 | TRBV6-1 | . | CASSEGKGGVYGYTF | TGTGCCAGCAGTGAAGGCAAGGGGGGAGTCTATGGCTACACCTTC
. | TRBJ1-1 | TRBV19 | . | CASTPRRGSDTEAFF | TGTGCCAGTACCCCTAGGAGGGGTTCGGACACTGAAGCTTTCTTT